The present T cell receptor (beta chain) was sequenced within a study of T cell responses to AZD1222 COVID-19 vaccine. About this clone: What it binds is not known.

Germline lookup yields CDR1 ENHRY and CDR2 SYGVKD. The CDR3 is 13 amino acids. J gave up 1 base and V 10 bases, and 7 bases lay outside the gene matches. Study-wide points: Reportedly, close to half of spike-specific TCRs are directed against unmutated variant regions. Donors were mostly white British, more females; clonal diversity possibly underestimated. Repertoire collection took place solely once the T cell response had peaked. There were vaccine-associated CD4 TCRs across spike, dominant at 160-218 and 743-854.

The protocol was immunoSEQ multiplex PCR, while the TCRdb copy is restricted to in-frame clones and leaves out a portion. The repertoire holds approximately 150,000 clones, with roughly 90% as singletons. The chain recombines TRBV10-3 with TRBJ2-7; 7 bases are a match to TRBD1. The source is an adult who received the AZD1222 COVID-19 vaccine. The sequenced sample was peripheral blood, obtained 28 days after the second AZD1222 dose. The CDR3 DNA reads TGTGCCAACCGTGGGGACAGATCCTACGAGCAGTACTTC. It yields the protein CANRGDRSYEQYF.